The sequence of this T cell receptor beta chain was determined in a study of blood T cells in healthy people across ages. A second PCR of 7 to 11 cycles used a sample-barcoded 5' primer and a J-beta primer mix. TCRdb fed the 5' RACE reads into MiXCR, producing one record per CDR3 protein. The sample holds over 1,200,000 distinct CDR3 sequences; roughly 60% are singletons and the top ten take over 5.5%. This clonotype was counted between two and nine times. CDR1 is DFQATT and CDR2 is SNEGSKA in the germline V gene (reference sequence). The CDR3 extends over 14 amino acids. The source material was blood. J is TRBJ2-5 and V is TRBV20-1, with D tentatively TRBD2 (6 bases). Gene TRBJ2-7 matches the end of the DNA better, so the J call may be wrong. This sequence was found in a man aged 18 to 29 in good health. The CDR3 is CSARDPTRVSEQYF. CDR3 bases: TGCAGTGCTAGAGACCCGACTAGAGTAAGCGAGCAGTACTTC.